One and the same sample provided the 20 T cell receptor beta chains below, sequenced in a study of T-cell reconstitution after alpha-beta-depleted transplantation in children. Unique molecular identifiers were used to barcode this TCRbeta library. TCRdb used MiXCR to reprocess the PCR reads, holding one entry per CDR3 protein. The sample holds 100,000 or so distinct CDR3 sequences, around 6.1% seen once. The material sequenced was PBMCs, mostly from graft donor cells, taken 60 days after TCRalphabeta/CD19-depleted stem cell transplant. These receptors all come from a female patient between 2 and 10 years old who had a stem cell transplant for Fanconi anemia, so the T cells may come from the graft donor.

This clonotype appeared many times. One junction end disagrees with the germline gene, perhaps due to a read error. The chain links TRBV10-3 to TRBJ2-7; D is unclear. The CDR3 contains 13 residues. The germline CDR1 and CDR2 sequences are ENHRY and SYGVKD. In nucleotides, the CDR3 is TGTGCCATCAGTCAGTCAGCCGCCTACGAGCAGTACTTC. Translating it yields CAISQSAAYEQYF.

CDR3 in amino acids: CASSPRSDQPQHF. The CDR3 nucleotides read TGTGCCAGCTCACCCCGTTCCGATCAGCCCCAGCATTTT. The genes are TRBV18 and TRBJ1-5; D not resolved. The CDR3 length is 13 residues. The V end was cut by 3 bases, the J end by 5 bases, with 8 bases between. CDR1 is KGHSH and CDR2 is LQKENI in the germline V gene. Variable domain in full (rest from reference TRBV18 and TRBJ1-5): NAGVMQNPRHLVRRRGQEARLRCSPMKGHSHVYWYRQLPEEGLKFMVYLQKENIIDESGMPKERFSAEFPKEGPSILRIQQVVRGDSAAYFCASSPRSDQPQHFGDGTRLSIL.

The chain carries TRBV12-3 or TRBV12-4 and TRBJ2-5, with no clear D. Between the trimmed V and J ends, which lost 3 bases and 3 bases, there was a span of 11 bases. This CDR3 comprises 14 residues. CDR3 nucleotides: TGTGCCAGCAGTTTTTTGCCGCGAGAAGAGACCCAGTACTTC. Translated: CASSFLPREETQYF.

This clonotype was recorded at least ten times. The rearrangement links TRBV29-1 to TRBJ2-3; D is unclear. CDR1 is SQVTM and CDR2 is ANQGSEA in the germline V gene. The CDR3 totals 13 residues. V shed 1 base and J shed 4 bases, with 9 bases lying between them. CDR3 sequence (DNA): TGCAGCGTTGAAGGGAAGTCCGCAGATACGCAGTATTTT. Protein sequence: CSVEGKSADTQYF.

This clonotype came up many times. The V call is TRBV11-2, the J call TRBJ2-1; D possibly matches TRBD1 or TRBD2 (6 bases each). V lost 1 base, J lost 10 bases, and 26 bases lay in between. The CDR3 length is 18 residues. The germline CDR1 and CDR2 sequences are SGHAT and FQNNGV. The CDR3: CASSLVGGGIGLMYEQFF. The CDR3 DNA reads as TGTGCCAGCAGCTTAGTGGGGGGCGGAATCGGTTTAATGTACGAGCAGTTCTTC.

The rearrangement uses TRBV7-3 and TRBJ2-3; D possibly corresponds to TRBD1 (5 bases). The CDR3 spans 13 residues. Germline V gives CDR1 SGHTA, CDR2 FQGTGA. Trimming removed 5 bases at V and 6 bases at J, with 12 bases between. The DNA of the CDR3 is TGTGCCAGCAGCATACCGAGACAGGATACGCAGTATTTT. Amino acids: CASSIPRQDTQYF.

This clonotype was detected ten times or more. The chain has TRBV5-1 and TRBJ1-1; a possible D gene is TRBD1 (6 bases). The CDR3 runs to 14 residues. Germline V lookup: CDR1 SGHRS, CDR2 YFSETQ. V lost 0 bases to trimming and J lost 1 base, with 7 bases between them. This CDR3 is CASSLGTENTEAFF. DNA for the CDR3: TGCGCCAGCAGCTTGGGGACAGAGAACACTGAAGCTTTCTTT.

The chain carries TRBV5-1 and TRBJ2-7; TRBD1 matches at 8 bases. The V gene's germline CDR1 is SGHRS and CDR2 YFSETQ. The CDR3 length is 16 residues. V lost 2 bases, J lost 2 bases, and 9 bases stayed unmatched. The CDR3 nucleotides read TGCGCCAGCAGCTTAGCGGACAGGGCTTCTACCTACGAGCAGTACTTC. Translation gives CASSLADRASTYEQYF.

This clonotype was counted a few times. The J gene is TRBJ1-4, the V gene TRBV28; the D gene is possibly TRBD1 (6 bases). This CDR3 has 16 residues. The germline V gene encodes CDR1 MDHEN and CDR2 SYDVKM. Between the trimmed V and J ends, which lost 4 bases and 9 bases, there was a span of 21 bases. CDR3 sequence reads: CASSSYTGAEVQKLFF. CDR3 DNA sequence: TGTGCCAGCAGTTCTTATACGGGGGCGGAGGTGCAAAAACTGTTTTTT.

There are many counts of this clonotype. The V call is TRBV20-1, the J call TRBJ2-7, with 8 bases identical to TRBD2. The CDR3 loop spans 14 amino acids. V lost 5 bases and J lost 2; bases outside the gene matches: 8. Germline V lookup: CDR1 DFQATT, CDR2 SNEGSKA (reference sequence). The CDR3 sequence is CSAGGGAGAYEQYF. Here the CDR3 DNA reads TGCAGTGCTGGAGGGGGAGCGGGGGCCTACGAGCAGTACTTC.

Of note for this clonotype: The junction departs from germline at one end; a sequencing error may be responsible. The DNA of the CDR3 is TGTACCAGCAGTCCCGGGGACAGGGTGTTCGGCAGCAATCAGCCCCAGCATTTT. Its protein is CTSSPGDRVFGSNQPQHF. This sequence joins TRBV3-1 and TRBJ1-5, with 9 nucleotides matching TRBD1. Germline CDR1 LGHDT, CDR2 YNNKEL (reference sequence). This CDR3 is 18 amino acids long.

This clonotype was counted at least ten times. This chain connects TRBV7-3 to TRBJ2-1, with 8 nucleotides matching TRBD2. The V segment lost 5 bases and the J segment 7 bases; nucleotides outside the gene matches: 7. CDR1 is SGHTA, CDR2 FQGTGA, per germline. The CDR3 sequence is 14 residues long. The CDR3 bases are TGTGCCAGCAGCATTTTAGCGGGGTGGAATGAGCAGTTCTTC. This encodes CASSILAGWNEQFF.

This clonotype was seen at least ten times. The chain links TRBV29-1 to TRBJ2-2; TRBD1 matches 7 bases. This CDR3 spans 13 amino acids. Per germline, CDR1 SQVTM and CDR2 ANQGSEA. The CDR3 spells CTTFDRDAGELFF. In DNA form, the CDR3 reads TGCACCACGTTCGACAGGGACGCCGGGGAGCTGTTTTTT.

This clonotype has a count of ten or more. Relative to the germline gene, one junction end is altered; a read error may explain this. The chain carries TRBV2 and TRBJ2-1; no clear D gene. There are 8 residues in the CDR3. CDR1 is SNHLY, CDR2 FYNNEI, per germline. CDR3 region: CASSELYF. As DNA, the CDR3 is TGTGCCAGCAGTGAATTATACTTC.

This chain joins TRBV4-1 and TRBJ2-7; TRBD2 matches 8 bases. V trimming: 1 base; J trimming: 3 bases; junction bases outside the gene matches: 2. This CDR3 region has 14 residues. The V gene's germline CDR1 is MGHRA and CDR2 YSYEKL. CDR3 sequence reads: CASSQGRGDYEQYF. The CDR3 coding sequence is TGCGCCAGCAGCCAAGGGCGGGGGGACTACGAGCAGTACTTC.

This clonotype has a handful of counts. The chain is built from TRBV12-3 or TRBV12-4 and TRBJ2-1, with 10 bases lining up with TRBD1. The CDR3 is 15 amino acids. J lost 5 bases, V lost 3 bases, and 4 bases had no gene match. CDR3 in DNA: TGTGCCAGCAGTTTGGGGGACAGGGGACACAATGAGCAGTTCTTC. Translation gives CASSLGDRGHNEQFF.

This clonotype was counted between two and nine times. The chain uses TRBV7-8 and TRBJ1-5; 7 nucleotides match TRBD1. After removal of 7 bases from V and 11 bases from J, the junction contained 11 bases not matched to a gene. Germline V gene data show CDR1 as SGHVS and CDR2 as FQNEAQ. The CDR3 length is 13 residues. The CDR3 nucleotides read TGTGCCAGCACCCAACAGGGGCGAGTAGCCCAGCATTTT. Residues: CASTQQGRVAQHF.

This clonotype was detected many times. The chain carries TRBV2 and TRBJ2-1, with TRBD2 identical over 7 bases. CDR1 SNHLY and CDR2 FYNNEI come from the germline V gene. V shed 4 bases, J shed 12 bases, and the junction held 18 bases outside the gene matches. The CDR3 covers 16 residues. In nucleotides, the CDR3 is TGTGCCAGCAGTGTCGGACTAGTCCATAGTCCAAGTGTGCAGTTCTTC. As protein: CASSVGLVHSPSVQFF.

Ten or more counts support this clonotype. V is TRBV5-1 and J is TRBJ1-1; D is unclear. V was pared by 1 base and J by 4 bases, with 8 bases between. The CDR3 spans 13 residues. Germline values: CDR1 SGHRS, CDR2 YFSETQ. The CDR3 DNA sequence: TGCGCCAGCAGCTTGATCCTAGGCACTGAAGCTTTCTTT. Translated, it gives CASSLILGTEAFF. Full variable domain (remainder filled in from reference TRBV5-1 and TRBJ1-1): KAGVTQTPRYLIKTRGQQVTLSCSPISGHRSVSWYQQTPGQGLQFLFEYFSETQRNKGNFPGRFSGRQFSNSRSEMNVSTLELGDSALYLCASSLILGTEAFFGQGTRLTVV.

This clonotype was detected a few times. In DNA, the CDR3 is TGTGCCAGCAAAGATCAGTTTTACGAGCAGTACTTC. Encoded protein: CASKDQFYEQYF. The chain couples TRBV28 to TRBJ2-7; D gene ambiguous. Germline V gene sequence: CDR1 MDHEN, CDR2 SYDVKM. V dropped 7 bases and J dropped 4 bases, with 11 bases sitting between them. The CDR3 is made up of 12 amino acids.